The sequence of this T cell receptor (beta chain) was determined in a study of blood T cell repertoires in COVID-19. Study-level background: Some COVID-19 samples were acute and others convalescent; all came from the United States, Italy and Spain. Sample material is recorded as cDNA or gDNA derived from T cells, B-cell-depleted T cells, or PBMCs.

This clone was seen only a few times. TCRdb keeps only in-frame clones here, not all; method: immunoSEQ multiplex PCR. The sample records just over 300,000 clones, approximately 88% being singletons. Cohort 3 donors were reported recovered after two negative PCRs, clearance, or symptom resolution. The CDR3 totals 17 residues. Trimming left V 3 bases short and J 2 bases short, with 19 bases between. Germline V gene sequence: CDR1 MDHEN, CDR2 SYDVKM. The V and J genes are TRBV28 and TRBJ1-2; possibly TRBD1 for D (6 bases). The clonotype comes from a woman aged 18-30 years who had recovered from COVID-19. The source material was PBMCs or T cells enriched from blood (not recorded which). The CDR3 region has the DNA TGTGCCAGCAGTTTTATCGCCGCCCGGACAGCCAACTATGGCTACACCTTC. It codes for CASSFIAARTANYGYTF.